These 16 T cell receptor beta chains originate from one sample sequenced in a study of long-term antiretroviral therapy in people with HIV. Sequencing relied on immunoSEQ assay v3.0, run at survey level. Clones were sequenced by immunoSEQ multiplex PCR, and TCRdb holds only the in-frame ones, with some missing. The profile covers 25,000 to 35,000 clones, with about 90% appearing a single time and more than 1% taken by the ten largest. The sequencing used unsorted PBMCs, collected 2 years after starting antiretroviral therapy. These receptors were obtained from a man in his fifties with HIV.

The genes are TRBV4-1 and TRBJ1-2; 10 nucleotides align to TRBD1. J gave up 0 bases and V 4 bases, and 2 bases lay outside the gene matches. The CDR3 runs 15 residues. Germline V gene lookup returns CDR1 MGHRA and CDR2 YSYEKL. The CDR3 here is CASSPGQGANYGYTF. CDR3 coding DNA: TGCGCCAGCAGCCCCGGACAGGGGGCTAACTATGGCTACACCTTC.

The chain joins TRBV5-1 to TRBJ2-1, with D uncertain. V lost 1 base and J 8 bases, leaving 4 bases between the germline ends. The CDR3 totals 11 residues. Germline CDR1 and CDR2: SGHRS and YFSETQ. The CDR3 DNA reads TGCGCCAGCAGCTTGCAGGATGAGCAGTTCTTC. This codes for CASSLQDEQFF.

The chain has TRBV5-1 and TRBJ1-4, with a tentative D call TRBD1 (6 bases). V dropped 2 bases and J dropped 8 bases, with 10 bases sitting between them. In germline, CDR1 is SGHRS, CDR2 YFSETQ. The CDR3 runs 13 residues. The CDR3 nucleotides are TGCGCCAGCAGCTTTGGACAGTCCGAAAAACTGTTTTTT. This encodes CASSFGQSEKLFF.

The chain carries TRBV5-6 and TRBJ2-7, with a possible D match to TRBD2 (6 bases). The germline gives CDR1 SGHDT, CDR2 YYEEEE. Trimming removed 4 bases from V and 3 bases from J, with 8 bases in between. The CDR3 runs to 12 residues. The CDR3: CASSPGGYEQYF. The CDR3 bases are TGTGCCAGCAGCCCCGGGGGCTACGAGCAGTACTTC.

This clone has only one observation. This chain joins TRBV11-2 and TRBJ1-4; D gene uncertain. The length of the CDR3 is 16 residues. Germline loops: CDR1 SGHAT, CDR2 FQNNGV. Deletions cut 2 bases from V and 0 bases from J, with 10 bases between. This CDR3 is CASSLPRVATNEKLFF. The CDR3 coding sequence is TGTGCCAGCAGCTTACCCCGCGTGGCAACTAATGAAAAACTGTTTTTT.

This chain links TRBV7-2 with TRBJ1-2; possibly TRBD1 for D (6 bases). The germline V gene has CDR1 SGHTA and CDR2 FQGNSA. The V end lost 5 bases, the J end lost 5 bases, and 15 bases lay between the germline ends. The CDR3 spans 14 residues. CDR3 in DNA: TGTGCCAGCAGCCGGGGGCCAGAGCTTTATGGCTACACCTTC. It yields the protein CASSRGPELYGYTF.

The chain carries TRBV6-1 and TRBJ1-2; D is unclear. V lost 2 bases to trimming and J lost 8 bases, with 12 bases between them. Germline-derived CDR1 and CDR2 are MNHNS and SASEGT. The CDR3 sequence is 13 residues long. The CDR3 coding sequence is TGTGCCAGCAGTGAACCTCGTGGTTTCGGCTACACCTTC. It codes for CASSEPRGFGYTF.

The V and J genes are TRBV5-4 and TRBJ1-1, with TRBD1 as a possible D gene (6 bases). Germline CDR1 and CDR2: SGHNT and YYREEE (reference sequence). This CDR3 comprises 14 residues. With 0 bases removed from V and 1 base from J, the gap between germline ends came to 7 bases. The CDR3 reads CASSLDRANTEAFF. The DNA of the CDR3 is TGTGCCAGCAGCTTGGACAGGGCGAACACTGAAGCTTTCTTT.

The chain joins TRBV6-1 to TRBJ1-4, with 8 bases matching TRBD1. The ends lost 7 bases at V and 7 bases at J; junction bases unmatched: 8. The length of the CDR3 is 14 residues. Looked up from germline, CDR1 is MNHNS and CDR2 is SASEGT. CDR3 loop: CASMRTGWSEKLFF. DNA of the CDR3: TGTGCCAGCATGCGGACAGGGTGGAGTGAAAAACTGTTTTTT.

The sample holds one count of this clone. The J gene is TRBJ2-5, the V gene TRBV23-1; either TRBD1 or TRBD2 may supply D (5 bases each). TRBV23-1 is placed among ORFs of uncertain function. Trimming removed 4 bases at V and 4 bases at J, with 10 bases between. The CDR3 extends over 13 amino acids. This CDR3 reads CASSLRELETQYF. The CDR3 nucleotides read TGCGCCAGCAGTCTCAGGGAGCTAGAGACCCAGTACTTC.

CDR3: CASSQDRGGEETQYF. In nucleotides, the CDR3 is TGCGCCAGCAGCCAAGATAGGGGGGGTGAGGAGACCCAGTACTTC. J is TRBJ2-5 and V is TRBV4-3; D is possibly TRBD2 (7 bases). Germline V gives CDR1 LGHNA, CDR2 YSLEER. CDR3 size: 15 residues. The V end lost 0 bases, the J end lost 5 bases, and 13 bases lay between the germline ends.

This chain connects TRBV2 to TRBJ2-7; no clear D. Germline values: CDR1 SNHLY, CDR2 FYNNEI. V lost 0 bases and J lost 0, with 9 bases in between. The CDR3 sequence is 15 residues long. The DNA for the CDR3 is TGTGCCAGCAGTGAAGCCGACACCATCTCCTACGAGCAGTACTTC. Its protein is CASSEADTISYEQYF.

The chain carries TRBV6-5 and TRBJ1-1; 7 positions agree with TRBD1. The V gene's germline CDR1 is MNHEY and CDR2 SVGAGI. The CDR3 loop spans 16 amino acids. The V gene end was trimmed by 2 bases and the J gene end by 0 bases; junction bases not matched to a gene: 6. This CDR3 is CASSYETGALNTEAFF. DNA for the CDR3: TGTGCCAGCAGTTACGAAACAGGGGCCTTGAACACTGAAGCTTTCTTT.

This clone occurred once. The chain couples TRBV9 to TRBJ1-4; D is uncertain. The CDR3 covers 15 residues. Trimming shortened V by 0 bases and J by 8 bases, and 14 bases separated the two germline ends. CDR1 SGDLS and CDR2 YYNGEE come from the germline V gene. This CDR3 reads CASSVDPGMREKLFF. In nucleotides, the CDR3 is TGTGCCAGCAGCGTAGATCCGGGGATGAGGGAAAAACTGTTTTTT.

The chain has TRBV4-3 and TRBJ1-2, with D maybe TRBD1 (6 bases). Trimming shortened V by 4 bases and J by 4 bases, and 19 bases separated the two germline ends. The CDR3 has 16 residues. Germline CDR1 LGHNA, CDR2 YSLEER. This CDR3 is CASSRKDRRSSYGYTF. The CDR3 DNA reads TGCGCCAGCAGCCGGAAGGACAGACGGAGTAGCTATGGCTACACCTTC.

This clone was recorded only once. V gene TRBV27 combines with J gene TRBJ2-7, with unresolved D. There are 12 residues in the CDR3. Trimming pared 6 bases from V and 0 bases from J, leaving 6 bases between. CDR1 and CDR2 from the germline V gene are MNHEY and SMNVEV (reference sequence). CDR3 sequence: CASSRSSYEQYF. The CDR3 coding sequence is TGTGCCAGCAGCCGCAGCTCCTACGAGCAGTACTTC.